The clone carrying this T cell receptor beta chain was observed a handful of times. The source of the sample is a study of T-cell reconstitution after alpha-beta-depleted transplantation in children. Unique molecular identifiers were used in preparing the TCRbeta library. TCRdb analysed the PCR reads with MiXCR anew, one entry per CDR3 protein. The table has fewer than 700,000 distinct CDR3 sequences, approximately 22% seen once; the top ten hold around an eighth. The CDR3 has 16 residues. The V segment lost 4 bases and the J segment 7 bases; nucleotides outside the gene matches: 16. In germline, CDR1 is SQVTM, CDR2 ANQGSEA.

This TCR was sampled from a boy under two years old who had a stem cell transplant for acute myeloid leukemia, so the T cells may come from the graft donor. The rearrangement uses TRBV29-1 and TRBJ1-1, with 9 positions matching TRBD1. The specimen comprised PBMCs, mostly from graft donor cells, sampled 360 days after TCRalphabeta/CD19-depleted stem cell transplant. The CDR3: CSVGDRASFRPYEAFF. CDR3 nucleotides: TGCAGCGTTGGGGACAGGGCCTCCTTTCGGCCTTATGAAGCTTTCTTT.